This T cell receptor (beta chain) was sequenced in a study of CD8+ T cells in alopecia areata. Findings and caveats of the study: Sharing of TCR sequences between patients (possibly for HLA-related reasons) was less clear than in mice. On tofacitinib, scalp and blood still held many of the expanded lesional clones.

Comments on this clone: As yet, its antigen is unknown.

Reverse transcribed after extraction, RNA yielded cDNA as the sequencing template. Method: immunoSEQ multiplex PCR; TCRdb's copy keeps in-frame clones and lacks some. The data contain 130,000 to 150,000 clones, around four fifths of them singletons. Treatment described: oral pan-JAK inhibitor, 5-10 mg twice daily. The CDR3 has 15 residues. Germline V gene lookup returns CDR1 SEHNR and CDR2 FQNEAQ (reference sequence). V shed 2 bases, J shed 4 bases, and the junction held 6 bases outside the gene matches. The input for sequencing was CD8+ T cells sorted from blood, taken at week 4, from a patient treated with tofacitinib. V is TRBV7-9 and J is TRBJ2-3, with 7 bases that match TRBD1. This clonotype was sampled from a human donor with alopecia areata. Here the CDR3 reads CASSLMKGAPDTQYF. Written as DNA, the CDR3 is TGTGCCAGCAGCTTAATGAAGGGGGCCCCAGATACGCAGTATTTT. The variable domain in full, with the rest retrieved from reference TRBV7-9 and TRBJ2-3, is DTGVSQNPRHKITKRGQNVTFRCDPISEHNRLYWYRQTLGQGPEFLTYFQNEAQLEKSRLLSDRFSAERPKGSFSTLEIQRTEQGDSAMYLCASSLMKGAPDTQYFGPGTRLTVL.